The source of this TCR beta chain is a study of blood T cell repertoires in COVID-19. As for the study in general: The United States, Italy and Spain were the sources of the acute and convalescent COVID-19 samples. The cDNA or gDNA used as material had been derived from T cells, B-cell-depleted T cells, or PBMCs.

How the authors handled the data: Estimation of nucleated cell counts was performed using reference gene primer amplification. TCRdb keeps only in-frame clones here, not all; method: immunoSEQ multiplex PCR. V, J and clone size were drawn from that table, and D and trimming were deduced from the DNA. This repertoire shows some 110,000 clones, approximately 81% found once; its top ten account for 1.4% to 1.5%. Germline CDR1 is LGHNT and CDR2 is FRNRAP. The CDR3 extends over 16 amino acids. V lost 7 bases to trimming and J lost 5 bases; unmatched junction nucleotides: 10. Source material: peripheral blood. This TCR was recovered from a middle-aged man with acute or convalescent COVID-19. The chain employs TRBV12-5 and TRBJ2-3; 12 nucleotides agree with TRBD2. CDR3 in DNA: TGTGCTAGTGCCCCTAGCGGGAGGGGTTTCGGAGATACGCAGTATTTT. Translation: CASAPSGRGFGDTQYF. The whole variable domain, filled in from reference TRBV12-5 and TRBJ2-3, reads DARVTQTPRHKVTEMGQEVTMRCQPILGHNTVFWYRQTMMQGLELLAYFRNRAPLDDSGMPKDRFSAEMPDATLATLKIQPSEPRDSAVYFCASAPSGRGFGDTQYFGPGTRLTVL.